This TCR beta chain was profiled in a study of shared clonotypes between healthy human individuals. The study, taken as a whole, reports: Relative to memory subsets, naive subsets generally showed larger estimated richness.

Data came from immunoSEQ multiplex PCR; TCRdb stores just in-frame clones and leaves some out. The table has 2 million to 2.5 million clones, 85% to 95% seen once. A remark on this clone: Its antigen is not known.

CDR3 length: 13 residues. After removal of 7 bases from V and 7 bases from J, the junction contained 4 bases not matched to a gene. Germline loops: CDR1 MNHEY, CDR2 SMNVEV (reference sequence). What was sequenced was naive CD4+ T cells from PBMCs. Subset meaning: CD45RA+ positively selected. The chain couples TRBV27 to TRBJ1-6, with TRBD1 identical over 7 bases. The clonotype originates from a man aged 18 to 29 in good health. Some clones in this sample may be carry-over from other donors' samples. CDR3: CASKVDRNSPLHF. CDR3 DNA: TGTGCCAGCAAGGTGGACAGGAATTCACCCCTCCACTTT.